The 31 T cell receptor beta chains below all came from one sample that was sequenced in a study of regulatory T cells in long-lasting Graves disease. Sequencing libraries for TCR beta were prepared with iRepertoire HTBI primers and Arm-PCR of CDR3 regions. In TCRdb, the multiplex PCR reads were re-called with MiXCR into one record per CDR3 protein. The table lists roughly 440,000 distinct CDR3 sequences, roughly 15% of them singletons. Specified time point: newly diagnosed GD, antithyroid drugs for less than 3 months. Preparation of the TCR library used RNA extracted from PBMCs. The same data also went into a second study, on T cells in Graves' hyperthyroidism and ophthalmopathy.

The material sequenced was peripheral blood mononuclear cells (PBMCs), taken at new diagnosis, from a patient treated with antithyroid drugs. The origin of the receptors is a woman between 18 and 30 years old with Graves disease.

The chain couples TRBV28 to TRBJ1-4; D call uncertain. The V gene lost 8 bases and the J gene lost 4 bases, with 8 bases spanning the gap. The length of the CDR3 is 12 residues. Looked up from germline, CDR1 is MDHEN and CDR2 is SYDVKM. CDR3 coding DNA: TGTGCCAGCGGAGGAATTAATGAAAAACTGTTTTTT. This gives the protein CASGGINEKLFF. The whole variable domain, remainder taken from reference TRBV28 and TRBJ1-4, is DVKVTQSSRYLVKRTGEKVFLECVQDMDHENMFWYRQDPGLGLRLIYFSYDVKMKEKGDIPEGYSVSREKKERFSLILESASTNQTSMYLCASGGINEKLFFGSGTQLSVL.

The rearrangement links TRBV19 to TRBJ2-1; 9 positions match TRBD2. This CDR3 is built from 12 residues. After removal of 6 bases from V and 11 bases from J, the junction contained 5 bases not matched to a gene. Germline V gene sequence: CDR1 LNHDA, CDR2 SQIVND (reference sequence). In DNA form, the CDR3 reads TGTGCCAGTAGACCTCCTAGCGGGAAGCAGTTCTTC. It codes for CASRPPSGKQFF.

This clonotype was seen only once. The V gene is TRBV12-3 or TRBV12-4, the J gene TRBJ2-1, with 15 positions matching TRBD2. The CDR3 runs 17 residues. The V gene end was trimmed by 6 bases and the J gene end by 2 bases; junction bases not matched to a gene: 5. CDR3 coding DNA: TGTGCCAGCAGACGAGGACTAGCGGGAGGGGCCTACAATGAGCAGTTCTTC. It is translated as CASRRGLAGGAYNEQFF.

There are many counts of this clonotype. J is TRBJ2-7 and V is TRBV27; 8 nucleotides line up with TRBD1. The trim removed 5 bases at V and 7 bases at J, leaving 13 bases unmatched. CDR3 length equals 15 residues. The germline V gene has CDR1 MNHEY and CDR2 SMNVEV (reference sequence). The CDR3 protein is CASSHGAGQAYEQYF. The CDR3 coding sequence is TGTGCCAGCAGTCACGGTGCGGGACAGGCGTATGAGCAGTACTTC.

This clonotype was found once. The chain has TRBV13 and TRBJ2-7; D gene uncertain. V was trimmed by 3 bases and J by 9 bases, leaving 18 bases between them. The germline CDR1 and CDR2 sequences are PRHDT and FYEKMQ (reference sequence). This CDR3 spans 14 amino acids. CDR3 nucleotide sequence: TGTGCCAGCAGCTTCGGTAAGGTCGGCCACGCGCAGTACTTC. Translating it yields CASSFGKVGHAQYF.

This chain connects TRBV6-1 to TRBJ2-7; D might be TRBD2 (6 bases). This CDR3 has 14 amino acids. The V end was cut by 7 bases, the J end by 2 bases, with 15 bases between. Germline V gene sequence: CDR1 MNHNS, CDR2 SASEGT. CDR3 in DNA: TGTGCCAGCAATAATTTGCGGGGAACCTACGAGCAGTACTTC. The encoded protein is CASNNLRGTYEQYF.

In this sample, this clonotype turned up a few times. The chain has TRBV25-1 and TRBJ2-7, with TRBD1 matching over 12 bases. CDR3 length equals 17 residues. Germline loops: CDR1 MGHDK, CDR2 SYGVNS. The ends lost 9 bases at V and 4 bases at J; junction bases unmatched: 16. The CDR3 loop reads CARSLVGQGAFKYEQYF. The CDR3 DNA reads TGTGCCAGAAGCTTGGTGGGACAGGGGGCCTTTAAATACGAGCAGTACTTC.

CDR3 DNA sequence: TGTGCCAGCAGCGTGTTGGACTCCGGGGAGCTGTTTTTT. This sequence encodes CASSVLDSGELFF. The chain employs TRBV9 and TRBJ2-2, with D possibly being TRBD2 (5 bases). With 2 bases removed from V and 6 bases from J, the gap between germline ends came to 8 bases. The CDR3 extends over 13 amino acids. CDR1 SGDLS and CDR2 YYNGEE come from the germline V gene.

The V call is TRBV20-1, the J call TRBJ2-3; TRBD2 matches 7 bases. The CDR3 loop spans 15 amino acids. Trimming took 1 base from V and 0 from J; bases not matched to a gene: 4. In germline, CDR1 is DFQATT, CDR2 SNEGSKA (reference sequence). The CDR3 reads CSARVGTTSTDTQYF. The CDR3 bases are TGCAGTGCTAGAGTGGGGACTACCAGCACAGATACGCAGTATTTT.

The V gene is TRBV9, the J gene TRBJ1-1; D remains unclear. Trimming shortened V by 5 bases and J by 0 bases, and 8 bases separated the two germline ends. Germline CDR1 and CDR2: SGDLS and YYNGEE. CDR3 size: 13 residues. The CDR3: CASSRHLNTEAFF. CDR3 coding DNA: TGTGCCAGCAGTCGACACTTGAACACTGAAGCTTTCTTT.

This clonotype was recorded many times. This chain's CDR3 is CASTQQVGLQYEQYF. The DNA for the CDR3 is TGTGCCAGCACTCAGCAGGTTGGACTTCAATACGAGCAGTACTTC. This chain joins TRBV6-1 and TRBJ2-7; D possibly corresponds to TRBD2 (5 bases). The V and J ends lost 7 bases and 4 bases respectively, with 20 bases between them. CDR1 MNHNS and CDR2 SASEGT come from the germline V gene. There are 15 residues in the CDR3.

As regards this clonotype: Given a much more abundant clone one base away, this may be a read error. This rearrangement joins TRBV10-3 to TRBJ1-1, with D perhaps TRBD1 (6 bases). The CDR3 extends over 13 amino acids. The germline V and J ends were trimmed by 5 bases and 4 bases, with 11 bases remaining between them. Germline lookup yields CDR1 ENHRY and CDR2 SYGVKD. The CDR3 is CAISKGGGTEAFF. CDR3 nucleotides: TGTGCCATCAGTAAGGGGGGGGGCACTGAAGCTTTCTTT.

This clonotype was found many times. This rearrangement joins TRBV30 to TRBJ1-1; a weak D match, TRBD1 (6 bases). The CDR3 is 14 residues long. V shed 4 bases and J shed 0 bases, with 12 bases lying between them. The germline V gene encodes CDR1 GTSNPN and CDR2 SVGIG (reference sequence). The CDR3 DNA follows: TGTGCCTGGACCGACAGGTATCTGAACACTGAAGCTTTCTTT. The encoded protein is CAWTDRYLNTEAFF.

J is TRBJ2-3 and V is TRBV7-9; D ambiguous. There are 14 residues in the CDR3. Germline CDR1 reads SEHNR; CDR2 reads FQNEAQ (reference sequence). Trimming stripped 5 bases from V and 0 bases from J, with 9 bases between. Here the CDR3 reads CASSGGPSTDTQYF. CDR3 sequence (DNA): TGTGCCAGCAGCGGTGGCCCTAGCACAGATACGCAGTATTTT.

The table lists this clonotype with many counts. This chain uses TRBV27 with TRBJ2-7, with D hard to call. Germline CDR1 and CDR2: MNHEY and SMNVEV (reference sequence). The CDR3 length is 12 residues. Trimming shortened V by 4 bases and J by 3 bases, and 7 bases separated the two germline ends. The CDR3 sequence is CASSSTFYEQYF. In nucleotides, the CDR3 is TGTGCCAGCAGTTCTACCTTCTACGAGCAGTACTTC.

This clonotype has a count of ten or more. The CDR3 DNA is TGTGCCAGCAGCGACCACATATCTAGCGGGCAGTTCTTC. Encoded protein: CASSDHISSGQFF. The genes are TRBV3-1 and TRBJ2-1; the match to TRBD2 covers 7 bases. The CDR3 covers 13 residues. V gave up 5 bases and J gave up 12 bases; unmatched junction bases: 10. Looked up from germline, CDR1 is LGHDT and CDR2 is YNNKEL (reference sequence).

The CDR3 nucleotides are TGTGCCAGCAGTGAAGGTTCGGGGGGGCCGGCAGGTCAGCCCCAGCATTTT. Encoded protein: CASSEGSGGPAGQPQHF. The V gene is TRBV2, the J gene TRBJ1-5, with D possibly being TRBD1 (6 bases). Trimming removed 1 base at V and 6 bases at J, with 19 bases between. Germline-derived CDR1 and CDR2 are SNHLY and FYNNEI. The length of the CDR3 is 17 residues.

This clonotype was recorded a few times. The rearrangement links TRBV15 to TRBJ2-3; D is undetermined. The CDR3 consists of 11 residues. The V end lost 3 bases, the J end lost 5 bases, and 3 bases lay between the germline ends. Germline V gives CDR1 LNHNV, CDR2 YYDKDF (reference sequence). CDR3 in amino acids: CATSRGDTQYF. The CDR3 nucleotides read TGTGCCACCAGCAGGGGAGATACGCAGTATTTT.

This clonotype was counted between two and nine times. The chain has TRBV30 and TRBJ1-4; D perhaps matches TRBD1 (6 bases). In germline, CDR1 is GTSNPN, CDR2 SVGIG (reference sequence). The CDR3 is 15 residues long. V was shortened by 2 bases and J by 3 bases, with 13 bases between the two germline ends. The CDR3 DNA reads as TGTGCCTGGAGTTCTACAGGGCTTCCTAATGAAAAACTGTTTTTT. It encodes CAWSSTGLPNEKLFF.

Comments on this clonotype: This clone may be a read error of a much larger clone one base away. This chain joins TRBV5-1 and TRBJ2-7; 7 nucleotides line up with TRBD2. The length of the CDR3 is 13 residues. CDR1 is SGHRS, CDR2 YFSETQ, per germline. CDR3 amino acids: CASSSGTTYEQCF. In DNA, the CDR3 is TGCGCCAGCAGCTCCGGGACTACTTACGAGCAGTGCTTC.

This clonotype was counted only a few times. The CDR3 coding sequence is TGTGCCAGCAGCCGCAGGGCAGGTGCGGTTGGCTACACCTTC. The encoded protein is CASSRRAGAVGYTF. The V and J genes are TRBV5-6 and TRBJ1-2, with a possible D match to TRBD1 (5 bases). Germline-derived CDR1 and CDR2 are SGHDT and YYEEEE. The germline V and J ends were trimmed by 4 bases and 7 bases, with 17 bases remaining between them. This CDR3 has 14 residues.

This chain uses TRBV6-2 or TRBV6-3 with TRBJ2-5; 7 bases match TRBD2. The V gene's germline CDR1 is MNHEY and CDR2 SVGEGT. The CDR3 totals 16 residues. Trimming at V came to 4 bases and at J to 1 base, leaving 9 bases not matched to a gene. The CDR3 coding sequence is TGTGCCAGCAGTTTACCGACTAGCTGGGTCCAAGAGACCCAGTACTTC. It translates to CASSLPTSWVQETQYF.

This clonotype was picked up one time. This rearrangement joins TRBV12-3 or TRBV12-4 to TRBJ2-7; 7 bases are a match to TRBD1. The CDR3 covers 15 residues. V was clipped by 6 bases and J by 2 bases; unmatched bases: 10. The CDR3 region has the DNA TGTGCCAGCAGCGTTCTCGGGACAGAGGCCTACGAGCAGTACTTC. This translates into CASSVLGTEAYEQYF.

This clonotype was seen repeatedly, ten times or more. One junction end does not reproduce the germline sequence, and a read error may be involved. The chain carries TRBV11-3 and TRBJ1-4; tentatively, D is TRBD1 (5 bases). The CDR3 loop spans 14 amino acids. Germline CDR1 SGHNT, CDR2 YENEEA. CDR3 sequence: CATSVGGPNEKLFF. CDR3 bases: TGTGCCACCAGCGTGGGGGGACCTAATGAAAAACTGTTTTTT.

The rearrangement uses TRBV30 and TRBJ1-5; 11 nucleotides line up with TRBD1. Germline CDR1 is GTSNPN and CDR2 is SVGIG (reference sequence). The V gene end was trimmed by 3 bases and the J gene end by 11 bases; junction bases not matched to a gene: 12. This CDR3 has 15 residues. CDR3 nucleotides: TGTGCCTGGAGCGCCGGGACAGGGGGAATATGGGCCCAGCATTTT. Its protein is CAWSAGTGGIWAQHF.

This clonotype appeared a few times. The chain recombines TRBV7-3 with TRBJ2-1; perhaps TRBD1 as D (6 bases). The V gene's germline CDR1 is SGHTA and CDR2 FQGTGA. The CDR3 runs to 14 residues. Trimming took off 3 bases at V and 5 bases at J, with 11 bases between the two ends. The CDR3 protein is CASSFNREDNEQFF. The CDR3 DNA reads as TGTGCCAGCAGCTTCAACAGGGAAGACAATGAGCAGTTCTTC. The complete variable domain, with remaining parts taken from reference TRBV7-3 and TRBJ2-1, reads GAGVSQTPSNKVTEKGKYVELRCDPISGHTALYWYRQSLGQGPEFLIYFQGTGAADDSGLPNDRFFAVRPEGSVSTLKIQRTERGDSAVYLCASSFNREDNEQFFGPGTRLTVL.

This clonotype showed up many times. The chain has TRBV5-1 and TRBJ2-7; D may be TRBD2 (6 bases). CDR3 size: 17 residues. V dropped 0 bases and J dropped 0 bases, with 16 bases sitting between them. CDR1 and CDR2 from the germline V gene are SGHRS and YFSETQ. CDR3 residues: CASSLAGGGLSSYEQYF. CDR3 coding DNA: TGCGCCAGCAGCTTGGCAGGTGGGGGGTTGAGCTCCTACGAGCAGTACTTC. Based on the CDR3 plus reference TRBV5-1 and TRBJ2-7, the full variable domain is KAGVTQTPRYLIKTRGQQVTLSCSPISGHRSVSWYQQTPGQGLQFLFEYFSETQRNKGNFPGRFSGRQFSNSRSEMNVSTLELGDSALYLCASSLAGGGLSSYEQYFGPGTRLTVT.

This clonotype was picked up many times. The chain links TRBV7-9 to TRBJ1-1; 8 bases line up with TRBD1. CDR3 size: 15 residues. From germline, CDR1 is SEHNR and CDR2 FQNEAQ (reference sequence). J gave up 5 bases and V 2 bases, and 7 bases lay outside the gene matches. The CDR3 is CASSLIIRGQTEAFF. The CDR3 nucleotides are TGTGCCAGCAGCTTAATAATCAGGGGGCAGACTGAAGCTTTCTTT.

This clonotype was found a few times. The V call is TRBV5-5, the J call TRBJ2-2; 7 bases are a match to TRBD1. V was clipped by 4 bases and J by 7 bases; unmatched bases: 7. Germline CDR1 is SGHKS and CDR2 is YYEKEE (reference sequence). The CDR3 extends over 14 amino acids. The CDR3 DNA sequence: TGTGCCAGCAGCCAAACAGGGGAAGGCGGGGAGCTGTTTTTT. This encodes CASSQTGEGGELFF. The full variable domain, rest sourced from reference TRBV5-5 and TRBJ2-2, is DAGVTQSPTHLIKTRGQQVTLRCSPISGHKSVSWYQQVLGQGPQFIFQYYEKEERGRGNFPDRFSARQFPNYSSELNVNALLLGDSALYLCASSQTGEGGELFFGEGSRLTVL.

As for this clonotype: This may be a read error, as it is one base from a much larger clone. The chain joins TRBV11-2 to TRBJ2-3; 8 nucleotides agree with TRBD2. Germline CDR1 SGHAT, CDR2 FQNNGV. This CDR3 region has 14 residues. V lost 8 bases to trimming and J lost 5 bases; unmatched junction nucleotides: 9. CDR3 in amino acids: CASAPGGGGDTQYF. CDR3 nucleotide sequence: TGTGCCAGCGCCCCGGGGGGGGGAGGAGATACGCAGTATTTT.

This chain joins TRBV20-1 and TRBJ1-5, with a possible D match to TRBD1 (5 bases). The germline V and J ends were trimmed by 5 bases and 2 bases, with 10 bases remaining between them. CDR1 and CDR2 (germline): DFQATT, SNEGSKA (reference sequence). This CDR3 spans 13 amino acids. The CDR3 protein is CSASGTGNQPQHF. The CDR3 nucleotides read TGCAGTGCTTCCGGGACGGGCAATCAGCCCCAGCATTTT.